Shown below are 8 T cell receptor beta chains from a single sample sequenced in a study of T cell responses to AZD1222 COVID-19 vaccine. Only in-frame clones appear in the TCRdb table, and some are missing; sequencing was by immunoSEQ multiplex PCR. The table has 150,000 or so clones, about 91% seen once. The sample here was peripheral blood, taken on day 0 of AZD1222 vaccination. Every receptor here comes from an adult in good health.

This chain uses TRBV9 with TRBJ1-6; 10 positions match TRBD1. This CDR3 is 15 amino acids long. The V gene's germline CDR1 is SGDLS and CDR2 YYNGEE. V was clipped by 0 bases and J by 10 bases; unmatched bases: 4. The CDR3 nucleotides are TGTGCCAGCAGCGTAGTCGGGACAGGGGACTCACCCCTCCACTTT. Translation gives CASSVVGTGDSPLHF.

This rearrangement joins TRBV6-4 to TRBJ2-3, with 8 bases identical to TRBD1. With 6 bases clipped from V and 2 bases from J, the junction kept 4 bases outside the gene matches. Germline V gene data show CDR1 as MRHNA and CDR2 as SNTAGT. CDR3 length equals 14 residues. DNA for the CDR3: TGTGCCAGCAGGGCGGGACAGGCCACAGATACGCAGTATTTT. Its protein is CASRAGQATDTQYF.

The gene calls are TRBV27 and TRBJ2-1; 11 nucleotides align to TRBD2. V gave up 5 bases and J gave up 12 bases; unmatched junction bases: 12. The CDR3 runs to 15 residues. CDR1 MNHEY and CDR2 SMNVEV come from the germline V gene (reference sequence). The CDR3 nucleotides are TGTGCCAGCAGTAAGGGACTAGCGGATGAACTGGGGCAGTTCTTC. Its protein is CASSKGLADELGQFF.

The CDR3: CASSFGGRTEAFF. CDR3 in DNA: TGTGCCAGCAGTTTTGGGGGGCGGACTGAAGCTTTCTTT. The gene calls are TRBV12-3 or TRBV12-4 and TRBJ1-1; D might be TRBD1 (6 bases). V gave up 3 bases and J gave up 5 bases, with 10 bases separating them. The CDR3 is made up of 13 amino acids.

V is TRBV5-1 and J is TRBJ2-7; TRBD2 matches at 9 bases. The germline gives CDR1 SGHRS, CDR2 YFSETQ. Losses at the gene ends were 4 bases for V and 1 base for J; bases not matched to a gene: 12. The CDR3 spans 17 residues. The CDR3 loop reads CASSLRGGPLVSYEQYF. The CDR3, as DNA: TGCGCCAGCAGCCTGCGGGGGGGCCCTTTGGTGTCCTACGAGCAGTACTTC.

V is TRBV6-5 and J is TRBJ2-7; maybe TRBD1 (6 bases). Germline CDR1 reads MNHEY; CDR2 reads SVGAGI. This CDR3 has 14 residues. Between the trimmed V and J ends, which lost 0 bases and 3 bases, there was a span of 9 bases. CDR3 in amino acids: CASSYSTGLYEQYF. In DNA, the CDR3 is TGTGCCAGCAGTTACTCGACAGGACTCTACGAGCAGTACTTC.

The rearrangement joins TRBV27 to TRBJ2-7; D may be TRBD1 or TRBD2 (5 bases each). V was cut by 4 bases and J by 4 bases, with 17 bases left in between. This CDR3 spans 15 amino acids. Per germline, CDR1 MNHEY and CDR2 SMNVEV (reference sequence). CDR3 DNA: TGTGCCAGCAGTTCATTAAAACCGGGACGTTACGAGCAGTACTTC. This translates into CASSSLKPGRYEQYF.

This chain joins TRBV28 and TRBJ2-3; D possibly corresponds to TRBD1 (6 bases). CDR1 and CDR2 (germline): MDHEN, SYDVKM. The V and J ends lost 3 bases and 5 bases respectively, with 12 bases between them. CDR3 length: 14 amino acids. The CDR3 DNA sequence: TGTGCCAGCAGTTTTGAGAGGGGGATAGATACGCAGTATTTT. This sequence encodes CASSFERGIDTQYF.